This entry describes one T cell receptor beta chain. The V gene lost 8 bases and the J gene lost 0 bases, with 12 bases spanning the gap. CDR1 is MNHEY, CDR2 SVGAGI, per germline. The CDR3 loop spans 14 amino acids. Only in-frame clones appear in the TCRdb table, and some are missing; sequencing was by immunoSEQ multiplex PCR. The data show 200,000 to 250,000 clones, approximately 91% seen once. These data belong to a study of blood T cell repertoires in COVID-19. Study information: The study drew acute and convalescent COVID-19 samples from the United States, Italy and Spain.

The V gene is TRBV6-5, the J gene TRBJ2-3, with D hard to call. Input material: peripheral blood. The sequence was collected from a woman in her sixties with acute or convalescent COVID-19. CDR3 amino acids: CASWSTGSTDTQYF. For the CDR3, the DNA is TGTGCCAGCTGGTCGACTGGTAGCACAGATACGCAGTATTTT.